This T cell receptor (beta chain) emerged from a study of molecular identifiers for immune sequencing clone quantification. As concerns this clonotype: As yet, its antigen is unknown.

General study findings and limits: Clones above 20 RNA copies contained over 97% of effector molecules and under 1% of naive molecules.

TCRdb reprocessed the PCR reads via MiXCR and lists one record per CDR3 protein. Among roughly 630,000 distinct CDR3 sequences, about 25% were seen once, and the ten largest hold 0.78%. This TCR derives from a human donor in good health. Some libraries in this study had Jurkat cell RNA spiked in. Sequencing input: naive CD8+ T cells from blood, with Jurkat cell RNA spiked in. Documented subset: FACS-sorted CD8+CD4-CCR7+CD45RA+ naive T cells.

This CDR3 reads CASSLLTSGASSYEQYF. The CDR3 DNA is TGTGCCAGCAGCCTACTGACTAGCGGGGCTAGCTCCTACGAGCAGTACTTC. The V and J genes are TRBV13 and TRBJ2-7, with 11 bases lining up with TRBD2. This CDR3 spans 17 amino acids. The germline V gene has CDR1 PRHDT and CDR2 FYEKMQ (reference sequence). The V gene end was trimmed by 5 bases and the J gene end by 0 bases; junction bases not matched to a gene: 9.